This is a list of T cell receptor beta chains from one sample in a study of cytomegalovirus exposure and HLA in healthy donors. The table came from immunoSEQ multiplex PCR; TCRdb's copy has only in-frame clones and leaves some out. The sample shows about 250,000 clones, more than 75% of them seen only once. Sequencing was carried out using PBMCs. The receptors stem from a young man in good health and CMV-seronegative. Both conserved end residues are part of each CDR3. Each record gives: V gene, clone size, D gene, J gene, CDR3 protein, CDR3 DNA. D genes are given only for firm matches. Size tells how often a clone was seen (once, few, many) or the class of an expanded clone, and some rows leave it out.

v_call: TRBV7-3
clone_size: NA
d_call: TRBD1
j_call: TRBJ2-3
cdr3_aa: CASSLTGKVADTQYF
cdr3_nt: TGTGCCAGCAGCTTGACAGGGAAAGTCGCAGATACGCAGTATTTT

v_call: TRBV30
clone_size: NA
d_call: NA
j_call: TRBJ2-2
cdr3_aa: CAWSVSGAGELFF
cdr3_nt: TGTGCCTGGAGTGTATCCGGAGCCGGGGAGCTGTTTTTT

v_call: TRBV7-9
clone_size: few
d_call: TRBD1
j_call: TRBJ1-6
cdr3_aa: CASSQDRMPLHF
cdr3_nt: TGTGCCAGCAGCCAGGACAGGATGCCCCTCCACTTT

v_call: TRBV5-6
clone_size: NA
d_call: NA
j_call: TRBJ1-1
cdr3_aa: CASRVQGDTEAFF
cdr3_nt: TGTGCCAGCAGGGTACAGGGAGATACTGAAGCTTTCTTT

v_call: TRBV6-1
clone_size: once
d_call: NA
j_call: TRBJ2-1
cdr3_aa: CASSEAGVSSYNEQFF
cdr3_nt: TGTGCCAGCAGTGAAGCCGGGGTTAGCTCCTACAATGAGCAGTTCTTC

v_call: TRBV28
clone_size: NA
d_call: TRBD2
j_call: TRBJ2-2
cdr3_aa: CASSLGLARTGELFF
cdr3_nt: TGTGCCAGCAGTTTGGGACTAGCAAGGACCGGGGAGCTGTTTTTT

v_call: TRBV2
clone_size: NA
d_call: TRBD1
j_call: TRBJ1-2
cdr3_aa: CASSVGQGFVNYGYTF
cdr3_nt: TGTGCCAGCAGTGTAGGACAGGGCTTTGTTAACTATGGCTACACCTTC

v_call: TRBV7-2
clone_size: NA
d_call: NA
j_call: TRBJ2-2
cdr3_aa: CASSFDRTNTGELFF
cdr3_nt: TGTGCCAGCAGCTTCGACAGGACGAACACCGGGGAGCTGTTTTTT

v_call: TRBV7-9
clone_size: NA
d_call: NA
j_call: TRBJ2-7
cdr3_aa: CASSEFRGRGIHEQYF
cdr3_nt: TGTGCCAGCAGCGAATTTAGGGGTAGGGGAATCCACGAGCAGTACTTC

v_call: TRBV5-1
clone_size: few
d_call: NA
j_call: TRBJ2-5
cdr3_aa: CASSLFPAEETQYF
cdr3_nt: TGCGCCAGCAGCTTGTTCCCAGCGGAAGAGACCCAGTACTTC

v_call: TRBV7-2
clone_size: NA
d_call: NA
j_call: TRBJ2-4
cdr3_aa: CASSFLTAKNIQYF
cdr3_nt: TGTGCCAGCAGTTTTCTAACAGCCAAAAACATTCAGTACTTC

v_call: TRBV29-1
clone_size: NA
d_call: NA
j_call: TRBJ1-2
cdr3_aa: CSVGGGTYGYTF
cdr3_nt: TGCAGCGTTGGGGGTGGGACTTATGGCTACACCTTC

v_call: TRBV7-3
clone_size: NA
d_call: TRBD1
j_call: TRBJ2-5
cdr3_aa: CASSFGTGGETQYF
cdr3_nt: TGTGCCAGCAGCTTTGGGACAGGGGGGGAGACCCAGTACTTC

v_call: TRBV10-3
clone_size: once
d_call: TRBD2
j_call: TRBJ2-1
cdr3_aa: CAISEWGEREVNEQFF
cdr3_nt: TGTGCCATCAGTGAGTGGGGGGAGCGGGAGGTAAATGAGCAGTTCTTC

v_call: TRBV6-5
clone_size: NA
d_call: NA
j_call: TRBJ2-3
cdr3_aa: CASSYGHLVNTDTQYF
cdr3_nt: TGTGCCAGCAGTTACGGACACTTAGTTAACACAGATACGCAGTATTTT

v_call: TRBV5-5
clone_size: NA
d_call: NA
j_call: TRBJ1-1
cdr3_aa: CASSLKWSDTEAFF
cdr3_nt: TGTGCCAGCAGCTTAAAGTGGTCGGACACTGAAGCTTTCTTT

v_call: TRBV5-1
clone_size: NA
d_call: NA
j_call: TRBJ2-7
cdr3_aa: CASSLVPPPGFLGEQYF
cdr3_nt: TGCGCCAGCAGCTTGGTTCCTCCCCCGGGGTTTCTGGGCGAGCAGTACTTC

v_call: TRBV2
clone_size: few
d_call: NA
j_call: TRBJ2-7
cdr3_aa: CASSRDTGYEQYF
cdr3_nt: TGTGCCAGCAGTCGGGACACCGGCTACGAGCAGTACTTC

v_call: TRBV28
clone_size: NA
d_call: TRBD1
j_call: TRBJ1-1
cdr3_aa: CASKQGANTEAFF
cdr3_nt: TGTGCCAGCAAACAGGGGGCTAACACTGAAGCTTTCTTT

v_call: TRBV9
clone_size: NA
d_call: TRBD1
j_call: TRBJ1-2
cdr3_aa: CASSRTGENGYTF
cdr3_nt: TGTGCCAGCTCCCGGACAGGGGAAAATGGCTACACCTTC

v_call: TRBV9
clone_size: NA
d_call: NA
j_call: TRBJ2-5
cdr3_aa: CASSVGGLQETQYF
cdr3_nt: TGTGCCAGCAGCGTCGGCGGACTGCAAGAGACCCAGTACTTC

v_call: TRBV5-4
clone_size: NA
d_call: NA
j_call: TRBJ2-1
cdr3_aa: CASSLGEALIYEQFF
cdr3_nt: TGTGCCAGCAGCTTGGGGGAGGCCCTTATCTATGAGCAGTTCTTC

v_call: TRBV28
clone_size: NA
d_call: NA
j_call: TRBJ1-4
cdr3_aa: CASSRLPQGRDEKLFF
cdr3_nt: TGTGCCAGCAGCCGGCTGCCACAGGGCCGGGATGAAAAACTGTTTTTT

v_call: TRBV27
clone_size: NA
d_call: NA
j_call: TRBJ1-2
cdr3_aa: CASKPGSFNYGYTF
cdr3_nt: TGTGCCAGCAAGCCGGGGTCGTTCAACTATGGCTACACCTTC

v_call: TRBV7-2
clone_size: NA
d_call: TRBD1
j_call: TRBJ1-3
cdr3_aa: CASSLVQGAGNTIYF
cdr3_nt: TGTGCCAGCAGCTTAGTCCAGGGGGCTGGAAACACCATATATTTT

v_call: TRBV4-1
clone_size: NA
d_call: TRBD1
j_call: TRBJ1-2
cdr3_aa: CASSQGQGGYGYTF
cdr3_nt: TGCGCCAGCAGCCAAGGACAGGGGGGCTATGGCTACACCTTC

v_call: TRBV30
clone_size: NA
d_call: NA
j_call: TRBJ2-7
cdr3_aa: CACEESSYEQYF
cdr3_nt: TGTGCCTGCGAGGAGAGCTCCTACGAGCAGTACTTC

v_call: TRBV19
clone_size: few
d_call: NA
j_call: TRBJ2-7
cdr3_aa: CASSLTDGLYEQYF
cdr3_nt: TGTGCCAGTAGCCTCACCGATGGGCTTTACGAGCAGTACTTC

v_call: TRBV28
clone_size: once
d_call: NA
j_call: TRBJ2-5
cdr3_aa: CASSWASVSQETQYF
cdr3_nt: TGTGCCAGCAGTTGGGCTAGCGTCAGCCAAGAGACCCAGTACTTC

v_call: TRBV10-3
clone_size: NA
d_call: NA
j_call: TRBJ2-7
cdr3_aa: CAIPLVASFPYEQYF
cdr3_nt: TGTGCCATCCCTTTAGTTGCAAGCTTCCCCTACGAGCAGTACTTC

v_call: TRBV6-5
clone_size: once
d_call: NA
j_call: TRBJ2-5
cdr3_aa: CASSLQGGQETQYF
cdr3_nt: TGTGCCAGCAGTCTACAGGGTGGGCAAGAGACCCAGTACTTC